Listed here is a single T cell receptor (beta chain). This specimen belongs to a study of T cells in Graves' hyperthyroidism and ophthalmopathy. The germline V gene encodes CDR1 MDHEN and CDR2 SYDVKM. This CDR3 has 16 amino acids. The V end was cut by 3 bases, the J end by 3 bases, with 15 bases between. What was amplified from RNA transcripts were TCR beta CDR3 regions. During a first-round RT-PCR of the TCR CDR3, the HTBI primer set was used. In TCRdb, the multiplex PCR reads were re-called with MiXCR into one record per CDR3 protein. The sample yields fewer than 900,000 distinct CDR3 sequences, approximately 18% seen once.

Material for sequencing was blood. The chain is built from TRBV28 and TRBJ1-3; D call uncertain. The TCR originated in a woman between 50 and 59 years old with Graves' hyperthyroidism that later progressed to Graves' ophthalmopathy. CDR3 loop: CASSLIFGPIGNTIYF. CDR3 DNA sequence: TGTGCCAGCAGTTTGATCTTTGGGCCCATTGGAAACACCATATATTTT.